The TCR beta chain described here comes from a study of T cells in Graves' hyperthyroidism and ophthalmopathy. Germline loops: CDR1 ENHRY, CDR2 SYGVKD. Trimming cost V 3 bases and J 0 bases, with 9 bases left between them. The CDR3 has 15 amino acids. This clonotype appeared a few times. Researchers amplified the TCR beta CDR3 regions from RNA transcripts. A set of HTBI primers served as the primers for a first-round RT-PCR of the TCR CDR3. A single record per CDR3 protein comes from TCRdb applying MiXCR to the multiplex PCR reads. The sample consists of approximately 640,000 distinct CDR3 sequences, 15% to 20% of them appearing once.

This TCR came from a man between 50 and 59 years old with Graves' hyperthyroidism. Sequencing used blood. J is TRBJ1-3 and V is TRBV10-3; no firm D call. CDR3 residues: CAISDKTYSGNTIYF. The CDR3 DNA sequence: TGTGCCATCAGTGATAAAACGTACTCTGGAAACACCATATATTTT.